This T cell receptor beta chain was captured in a study of T-cell reconstitution after alpha-beta-depleted transplantation in children. Unique molecular identifiers featured in how the TCRbeta library was prepared. TCRdb fed the PCR reads into MiXCR, producing one record per CDR3 protein. The profile covers about 640,000 distinct CDR3 sequences, with 16% appearing a single time and 0.85% to 1.3% taken by the ten largest. V gave up 11 bases and J gave up 4 bases, with 21 bases separating them. The CDR3 loop spans 16 amino acids. CDR1 and CDR2 from the germline V gene are SEHNR and FQNEAQ (reference sequence).

The starting material was PBMCs from the stem cell graft donor, obtained from the stem cell graft. The chain combines TRBV7-9 with TRBJ1-6; no firm D call. The clonotype comes from a human donor who donated a stem cell graft to a child with acute myeloid leukemia. The DNA for the CDR3 is TGTGCCTCCTCCTCGGGAGCAGGTTTTTATAATTCACCCCTCCACTTT. Its translation is CASSSGAGFYNSPLHF. Filled out from reference TRBV7-9 and TRBJ1-6, the complete variable domain reads DTGVSQNPRHKITKRGQNVTFRCDPISEHNRLYWYRQTLGQGPEFLTYFQNEAQLEKSRLLSDRFSAERPKGSFSTLEIQRTEQGDSAMYLCASSSGAGFYNSPLHFGNGTRLTVT.